The 2 T cell receptor beta chains in this list originate from one sample, sequenced in a study of PD-1 blockade in classical Hodgkin lymphoma. TCRdb's copy holds only in-frame clones and misses some; the assay was immunoSEQ multiplex PCR. The data contain roughly 40,000 clones, 88% of them singletons. The patients all showed relapse after autologous stem cell transplantation, while their brentuximab vedotin exposure varied. This sample comprised peripheral blood mononuclear cells (PBMCs), obtained at baseline. The receptors stem from a human donor with classical Hodgkin lymphoma.

The chain combines TRBV27 with TRBJ2-1, with 7 nucleotides matching TRBD1. With 5 bases clipped from V and 10 bases from J, the junction kept 8 bases outside the gene matches. Germline values: CDR1 MNHEY, CDR2 SMNVEV (reference sequence). This CDR3 has 13 residues. CDR3 sequence (DNA): TGTGCCAGCAGTCCTCCGGGACAGCACGAGCAGTTCTTC. Its protein product is CASSPPGQHEQFF.

The V and J genes are TRBV7-3 and TRBJ2-3; D is possibly TRBD2 (7 bases). The CDR3 loop spans 14 amino acids. V was trimmed by 5 bases and J by 6 bases, leaving 15 bases between them. Germline V gene sequence: CDR1 SGHTA, CDR2 FQGTGA. Here the CDR3 reads CASSPLARGDTQYF. For the CDR3, the DNA is TGTGCCAGCAGCCCACTAGCGAGGGGGGATACGCAGTATTTT.